This T cell receptor beta chain emerged from a study of chemoradiotherapy in HPV16-positive cancers. At the level of the study: Candidate HPV-specific T-cell clones and common TCR motifs came from functional assays in two HPV16-positive patients. Study-wide findings and caveats: Functional assays defining HPV-specific T cells used only a couple of HPV16-positive patients. For HPV16-positive patients, expanding HPV-responsive T cells associated with longer recurrence-free survival.

The germline V gene encodes CDR1 LGHNT and CDR2 FRNRAP. This CDR3 comprises 15 residues. Between the trimmed V and J ends, which lost 7 bases and 0 bases, there was a span of 13 bases. Some clones are missing from TCRdb's copy, which holds only in-frame ones; the method was immunoSEQ multiplex PCR. The sample consists of tens of thousands of clones, roughly 80% of them appearing once. Of note for this clone: Its matching antigen is unknown.

This specimen consisted of blood, obtained from a patient who underwent chemoradiotherapy. This TCR was sampled from a human donor with HPV-associated anogenital cancer. The J gene is TRBJ1-3, the V gene TRBV12-5; D may be TRBD1 (5 bases). The CDR3 DNA is TGTGCTAGTGCCGGAAGCAGGGTCTCTGGAAACACCATATATTTT. Translated: CASAGSRVSGNTIYF. The whole variable domain, remainder taken from reference TRBV12-5 and TRBJ1-3, is DARVTQTPRHKVTEMGQEVTMRCQPILGHNTVFWYRQTMMQGLELLAYFRNRAPLDDSGMPKDRFSAEMPDATLATLKIQPSEPRDSAVYFCASAGSRVSGNTIYFGEGSWLTVV.